This paragraph covers one T cell receptor (beta chain) sequence. Its specificity is not known. This CDR3 is built from 15 residues. The germline V and J ends were trimmed by 0 bases and 5 bases, with 13 bases remaining between them. The germline CDR1 and CDR2 sequences are SNHLY and FYNNEI. This entry comes from a study of cytomegalovirus exposure and HLA in healthy donors. Findings and limits, study-wide: The study dropped some indistinguishable V segments, TRBV6-2 and TRBV6-3 among them.

The PCR ran on 60 Vbeta and 13 Jbeta primers. Clones were read by immunoSEQ multiplex PCR, and TCRdb kept only the in-frame ones, dropping some. This sample has about 180,000 clones; around 80% occur once, and the top ten carry roughly 5%. Sequences were obtained from PBMCs. The V call is TRBV2, the J call TRBJ2-5, with D tentatively TRBD2 (6 bases). The clonotype was recovered from a man between 18 and 35 years old in good health and CMV-seronegative. The CDR3 DNA follows: TGTGCCAGCAGTGAAGCTCGGGGCGGGATGGAGACCCAGTACTTC. It translates to CASSEARGGMETQYF. Drawing the rest from reference TRBV2 and TRBJ2-5, the complete variable domain is EPEVTQTPSHQVTQMGQEVILRCVPISNHLYFYWYRQILGQKVEFLVSFYNNEISEKSEIFDDQFSVERPDGSNFTLKIRSTKLEDSAMYFCASSEARGGMETQYFGPGTRLLVL.